Presented here are 14 T cell receptor beta chains from one specimen sequenced in a study of T cell responses to AZD1222 COVID-19 vaccine. Libraries were prepared by immunoSEQ multiplex PCR; TCRdb keeps only in-frame clonotypes and omits some of them. There are around 130,000 clones in the sample; roughly nine tenths occur only once, and over 1.5% lies in the top ten. Sequences were derived from peripheral blood, sampled on day 0 of AZD1222 vaccination. These receptor sequences come from an adult in good health.

The chain is built from TRBV3-1 (or the pseudogene TRBV3-2) and TRBJ2-3; D is ambiguous. Germline V lookup: CDR1 LGHDT, CDR2 YNNKEL (reference sequence). The CDR3 totals 18 residues. The V and J ends lost 1 base and 6 bases respectively, with 23 bases between them. This chain's CDR3 is CASSQGMESLGLGDTQYF. The CDR3 DNA sequence: TGTGCCAGCAGCCAAGGCATGGAGAGCCTGGGGTTGGGGGATACGCAGTATTTT.

This clone has just a few counts. The V and J genes are TRBV25-1 and TRBJ1-4; no firm D call. Trimming removed 11 bases from V and 3 bases from J, with 19 bases in between. The germline V gene encodes CDR1 MGHDK and CDR2 SYGVNS. The length of the CDR3 is 15 residues. The CDR3 protein is CAPARRKSPNEKLFF. CDR3 in DNA: TGTGCCCCAGCGAGGCGGAAGTCACCTAATGAAAAACTGTTTTTT.

The V and J genes are TRBV4-2 and TRBJ1-6, with D maybe TRBD1 (5 bases). The germline V and J ends were trimmed by 0 bases and 6 bases, with 9 bases remaining between them. The CDR3 has 15 amino acids. Looked up from germline, CDR1 is LGHNA and CDR2 is YNFKEQ. CDR3 in amino acids: CASSQEWGGNSPLHF. CDR3 nucleotides: TGTGCCAGCAGCCAAGAATGGGGGGGTAATTCACCCCTCCACTTT.

Many counts were recorded for this clone. The J gene is TRBJ1-5, the V gene TRBV5-1, with 8 bases that match TRBD1. Germline CDR1 and CDR2: SGHRS and YFSETQ. The V and J ends lost 4 bases and 4 bases, in that order; junction bases with no gene match: 7. The CDR3 length is 15 residues. CDR3 protein: CASSTGQGLNQPQHF. Written as DNA, the CDR3 is TGCGCCAGCAGCACTGGACAGGGACTAAATCAGCCCCAGCATTTT. The full variable domain, completed using reference TRBV5-1 and TRBJ1-5, is KAGVTQTPRYLIKTRGQQVTLSCSPISGHRSVSWYQQTPGQGLQFLFEYFSETQRNKGNFPGRFSGRQFSNSRSEMNVSTLELGDSALYLCASSTGQGLNQPQHFGDGTRLSIL.

This clone was seen a single time. Within the sample, other DNA sequences also encode this same CDR3. The V gene is TRBV4-1, the J gene TRBJ1-1, with TRBD1 identical over 11 bases. The V gene end was trimmed by 4 bases and the J gene end by 4 bases; junction bases not matched to a gene: 5. Germline V lookup: CDR1 MGHRA, CDR2 YSYEKL. The CDR3 spans 15 residues. This CDR3 is CASSPGQGARTEAFF. Here the CDR3 DNA reads TGCGCCAGCAGCCCCGGACAGGGGGCGCGCACTGAAGCTTTCTTT.

This sequence joins TRBV30 and TRBJ1-3, with D tentatively TRBD1 (6 bases). V was clipped by 0 bases and J by 8 bases, with 11 bases between them. Germline CDR1 is GTSNPN and CDR2 is SVGIG (reference sequence). The length of the CDR3 is 13 residues. CDR3 coding DNA: TGTGCCTGGAGTGTCGGGGGGGCGGACACCATATATTTT. Translation: CAWSVGGADTIYF. Complete variable domain (other parts from reference TRBV30 and TRBJ1-3): SQTIHQWPATLVQPVGSPLSLECTVEGTSNPNLYWYRQAAGRGLQLLFYSVGIGQISSEVPQNLSASRPQDRQFILSSKKLLLSDSGFYLCAWSVGGADTIYFGEGSWLTVV.

Details on this clone: Other DNA sequences in this sample translate to the same CDR3. The chain couples TRBV6-5 to TRBJ1-2; 10 bases agree with TRBD1. Germline-derived CDR1 and CDR2 are MNHEY and SVGAGI. The CDR3 loop spans 15 amino acids. Trimming took 0 bases from V and 3 from J; bases not matched to a gene: 1. CDR3 residues: CASSYSGTGDYGYTF. CDR3 nucleotide sequence: TGTGCCAGCAGTTACTCGGGGACAGGGGACTATGGCTACACCTTC.

The chain has TRBV7-2 and TRBJ2-5; unclear D gene. V was cut by 1 base and J by 5 bases, with 11 bases left in between. The CDR3 loop spans 14 amino acids. Germline CDR1 reads SGHTA; CDR2 reads FQGNSA. The CDR3 bases are TGTGCCAGCAGCTTAGGGGTGAATCTGGAGACCCAGTACTTC. This encodes CASSLGVNLETQYF.

V is TRBV7-9 and J is TRBJ2-3, with D hard to call. This CDR3 spans 15 amino acids. V was clipped by 1 base and J by 3 bases, with 11 bases between them. CDR1 and CDR2 from the germline V gene are SEHNR and FQNEAQ (reference sequence). The CDR3 DNA is TGTGCCAGCAGCTTAGTGCGATTTTCTACAGATACGCAGTATTTT. Translation gives CASSLVRFSTDTQYF.

The chain recombines TRBV23-1 with TRBJ2-7; D is perhaps TRBD1 (5 bases). TRBV23-1 is assigned to the ORF class and has an uncertain function. Trimming stripped 7 bases from V and 7 bases from J, with 20 bases between. The CDR3 totals 14 residues. As DNA, the CDR3 is TGCGCCAGCAATCGACAGTCCCTAGTGGAGGAGCAGTACTTC. This sequence encodes CASNRQSLVEEQYF.

This chain links TRBV24-1 with TRBJ2-2; possible D gene TRBD2, 6 bases. The CDR3 is 17 amino acids. Germline loops: CDR1 KGHDR, CDR2 SFDVKD. V shed 3 bases and J shed 7 bases, with 20 bases lying between them. CDR3 in amino acids: CATSDTAGRGSVGELFF. CDR3 DNA sequence: TGTGCCACCAGTGATACCGCGGGAAGGGGCAGCGTCGGGGAGCTGTTTTTT.

The J gene is TRBJ1-1, the V gene TRBV4-1, with D possibly matching TRBD1 (5 bases). Germline CDR1 is MGHRA and CDR2 is YSYEKL. V was trimmed by 3 bases and J by 0 bases, leaving 11 bases between them. This CDR3 has 15 amino acids. The CDR3 protein is CASSQRGGMNTEAFF. CDR3 DNA sequence: TGCGCCAGCAGCCAGCGCGGGGGTATGAACACTGAAGCTTTCTTT.

The V gene is TRBV4-3, the J gene TRBJ2-7; 7 nucleotides agree with TRBD2. There are 17 residues in the CDR3. The V gene end was trimmed by 0 bases and the J gene end by 0 bases; junction bases not matched to a gene: 8. Germline V gives CDR1 LGHNA, CDR2 YSLEER. The CDR3 coding sequence is TGCGCCAGCAGCCAAGACGGTTTGCGGGAGAGCTCCTACGAGCAGTACGTC. It encodes CASSQDGLRESSYEQYV.

This rearrangement joins TRBV27 to TRBJ1-2; 7 nucleotides line up with TRBD1. This CDR3 spans 15 amino acids. J lost 0 bases, V lost 6 bases, and 7 bases had no gene match. Germline CDR1 MNHEY, CDR2 SMNVEV (reference sequence). CDR3 amino acids: CASSPGTDPNYGYTF. The CDR3 DNA sequence: TGTGCCAGCAGCCCTGGGACAGACCCTAACTATGGCTACACCTTC.